This T cell receptor (beta chain) came from a study of blood T cell repertoires in COVID-19. The J segment lost 6 bases and the V segment lost 5 bases, leaving 8 bases of the junction unmatched. The germline V gene encodes CDR1 KGHDR and CDR2 SFDVKD. This CDR3 is built from 16 residues. Some clones are missing from TCRdb's copy, which holds only in-frame ones; the method was immunoSEQ multiplex PCR. Of about 190,000 clones in the sample, 70% to 90% are singletons; the top ten hold 6.2%. Input material: peripheral blood. The rearrangement joins TRBV24-1 to TRBJ2-1; 11 bases are a match to TRBD2. This sequence originates from a woman between 40 and 55 years old who had recovered from COVID-19. The CDR3 region is CATSALAGGSSNEQFF. CDR3 bases: TGTGCCACCAGTGCCTTAGCGGGAGGGAGTAGCAATGAGCAGTTCTTC.